This TCR beta chain is from a study of blood T cell repertoires in COVID-19. In the study overall: The study drew acute and convalescent COVID-19 samples from the United States, Italy and Spain.

The assay was immunoSEQ multiplex PCR, and TCRdb's table has in-frame clones only and misses some. Altogether some 270,000 clones are present, roughly 85% being singletons, with the ten largest covering 5% to 7.5%. With 1 base removed from V and 9 bases from J, the gap between germline ends came to 7 bases. Germline lookup yields CDR1 SGHTA and CDR2 FQGNSA. The CDR3 length is 12 residues. The origin of this receptor is a woman in her forties or fifties who had been exposed to COVID-19. This chain uses TRBV7-2 with TRBJ2-1; D is undetermined. Sequences were obtained from PBMCs or T cells enriched from blood (not recorded which). The chain's CDR3 is CASSLGLLEQFF. The CDR3 bases are TGTGCCAGCAGCTTAGGGCTCCTTGAGCAGTTCTTC.